The clone carrying this T cell receptor (beta chain) was observed once. This sample is part of a study of blood T cell repertoires in COVID-19. The data were produced by immunoSEQ multiplex PCR, yet TCRdb's version contains in-frame clones alone and is incomplete. The table shows hundreds of thousands of clones, with 83% occurring only once. The length of the CDR3 is 14 residues. V lost 1 base to trimming and J lost 6 bases, with 10 bases between them. The germline CDR1 and CDR2 sequences are SGHDN and FVKESK. The source of this sequence is a woman between 70 and 85 years old with active or convalescent COVID-19. Sequenced input: peripheral blood. The chain employs TRBV14 and TRBJ1-5; tentative D call: TRBD1 (5 bases). CDR3: CASSQGGVGQPQHF. CDR3 sequence (DNA): TGTGCCAGCAGCCAAGGGGGGGTGGGTCAGCCCCAGCATTTT.